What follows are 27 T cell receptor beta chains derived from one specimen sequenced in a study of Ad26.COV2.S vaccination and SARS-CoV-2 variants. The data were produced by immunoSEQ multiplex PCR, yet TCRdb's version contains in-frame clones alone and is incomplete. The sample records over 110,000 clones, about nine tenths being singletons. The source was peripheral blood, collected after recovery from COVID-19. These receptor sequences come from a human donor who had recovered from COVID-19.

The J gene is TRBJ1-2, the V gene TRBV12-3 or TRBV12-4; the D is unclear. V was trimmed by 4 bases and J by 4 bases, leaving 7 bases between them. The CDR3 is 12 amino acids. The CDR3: CASSSQSYGYTF. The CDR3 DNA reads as TGTGCCAGCAGTTCACAGAGCTATGGCTACACCTTC.

The CDR3 bases are TGTGCCAGCAATCGTAGGGGGAACACTGAAGCTTTCTTT. It codes for CASNRRGNTEAFF. The rearrangement uses TRBV28 and TRBJ1-1; D may be TRBD1 (5 bases). This CDR3 spans 13 amino acids. Germline V gene sequence: CDR1 MDHEN, CDR2 SYDVKM. The V and J ends lost 7 bases and 1 base respectively, with 10 bases between them.

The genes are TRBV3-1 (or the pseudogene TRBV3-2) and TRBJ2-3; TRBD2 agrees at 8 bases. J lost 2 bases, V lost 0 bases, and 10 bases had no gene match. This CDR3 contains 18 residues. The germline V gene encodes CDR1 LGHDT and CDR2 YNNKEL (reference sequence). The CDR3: CASSQEGLAGGSTDTQYF. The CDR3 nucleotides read TGTGCCAGCAGCCAAGAAGGTTTGGCGGGGGGATCCACAGATACGCAGTATTTT.

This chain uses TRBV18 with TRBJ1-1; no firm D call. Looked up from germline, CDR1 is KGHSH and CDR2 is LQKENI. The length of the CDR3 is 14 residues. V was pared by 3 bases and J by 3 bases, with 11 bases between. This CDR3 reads CASSPPGSYTEAFF. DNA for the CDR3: TGTGCCAGCTCACCCCCGGGCAGTTACACTGAAGCTTTCTTT.

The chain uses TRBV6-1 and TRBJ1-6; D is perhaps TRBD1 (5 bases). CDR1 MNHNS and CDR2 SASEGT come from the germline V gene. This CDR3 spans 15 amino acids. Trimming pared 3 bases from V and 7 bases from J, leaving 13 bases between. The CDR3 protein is CASSDYEGLNSPLHF. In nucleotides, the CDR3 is TGTGCCAGCAGTGATTATGAGGGGTTGAATTCACCCCTCCACTTT.

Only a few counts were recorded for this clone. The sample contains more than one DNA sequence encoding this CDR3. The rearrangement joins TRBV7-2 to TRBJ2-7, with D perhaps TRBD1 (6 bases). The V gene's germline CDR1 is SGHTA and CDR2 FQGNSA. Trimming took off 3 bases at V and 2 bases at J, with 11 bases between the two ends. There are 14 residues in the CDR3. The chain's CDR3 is CASSFGTRTYEQYF. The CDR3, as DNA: TGTGCCAGCAGCTTCGGGACACGGACCTACGAGCAGTACTTC. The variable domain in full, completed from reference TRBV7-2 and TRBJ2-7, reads GAGVSQSPSNKVTEKGKDVELRCDPISGHTALYWYRQSLGQGLEFLIYFQGNSAPDKSGLPSDRFSAERTGGSVSTLTIQRTQQEDSAVYLCASSFGTRTYEQYFGPGTRLTVT.

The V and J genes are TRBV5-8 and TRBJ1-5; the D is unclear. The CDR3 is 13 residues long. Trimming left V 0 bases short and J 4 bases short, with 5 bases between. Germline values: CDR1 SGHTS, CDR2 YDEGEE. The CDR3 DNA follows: TGTGCCAGCAGCTTGGGAGAAAATCAGCCCCAGCATTTT. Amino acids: CASSLGENQPQHF.

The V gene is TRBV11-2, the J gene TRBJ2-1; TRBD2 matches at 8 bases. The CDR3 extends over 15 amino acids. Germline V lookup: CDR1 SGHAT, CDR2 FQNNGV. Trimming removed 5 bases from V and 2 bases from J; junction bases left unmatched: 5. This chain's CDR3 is CASSPGSGAYNEQFF. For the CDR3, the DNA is TGTGCCAGCAGCCCGGGTAGCGGGGCCTACAATGAGCAGTTCTTC.

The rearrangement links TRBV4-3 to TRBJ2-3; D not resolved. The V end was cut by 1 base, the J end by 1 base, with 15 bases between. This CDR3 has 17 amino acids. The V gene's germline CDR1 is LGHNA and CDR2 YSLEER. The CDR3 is CASSQASAIPGTDTQYF. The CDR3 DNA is TGCGCCAGCAGCCAAGCAAGTGCAATCCCCGGCACAGATACGCAGTATTTT.

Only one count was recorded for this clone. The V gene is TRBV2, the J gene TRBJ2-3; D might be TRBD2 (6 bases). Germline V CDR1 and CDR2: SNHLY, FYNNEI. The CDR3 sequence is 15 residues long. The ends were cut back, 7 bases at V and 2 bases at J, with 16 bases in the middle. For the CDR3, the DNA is TGTGCCAGCATCTCCGACCGGGACTTCACAGATACGCAGTATTTT. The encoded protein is CASISDRDFTDTQYF.

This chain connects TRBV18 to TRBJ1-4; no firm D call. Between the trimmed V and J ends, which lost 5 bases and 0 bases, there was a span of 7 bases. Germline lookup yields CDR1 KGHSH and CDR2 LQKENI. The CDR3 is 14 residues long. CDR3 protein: CASSVSTTNEKLFF. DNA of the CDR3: TGTGCCAGCTCAGTCTCCACAACTAATGAAAAACTGTTTTTT.

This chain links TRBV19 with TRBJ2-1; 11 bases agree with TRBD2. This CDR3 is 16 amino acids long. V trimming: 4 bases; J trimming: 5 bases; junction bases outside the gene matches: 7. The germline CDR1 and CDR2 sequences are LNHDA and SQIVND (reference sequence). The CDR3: CASSSGTSGGDNEQFF. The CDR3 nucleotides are TGTGCCAGTAGTAGCGGTACTAGCGGGGGAGACAATGAGCAGTTCTTC.

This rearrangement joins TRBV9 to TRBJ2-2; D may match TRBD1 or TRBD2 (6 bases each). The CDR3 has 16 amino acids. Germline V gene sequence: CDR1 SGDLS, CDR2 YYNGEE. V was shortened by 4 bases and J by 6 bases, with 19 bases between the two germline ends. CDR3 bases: TGTGCCAGCAGCCCGCAACAGGGCGGGGTTGCCGGGGAGCTGTTTTTT. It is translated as CASSPQQGGVAGELFF.

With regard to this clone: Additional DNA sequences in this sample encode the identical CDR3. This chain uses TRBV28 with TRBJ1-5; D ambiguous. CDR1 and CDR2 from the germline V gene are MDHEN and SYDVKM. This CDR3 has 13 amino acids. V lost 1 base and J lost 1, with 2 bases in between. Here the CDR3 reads CASSLSSNQPQHF. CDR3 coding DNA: TGTGCCAGCAGTTTATCGAGCAATCAGCCCCAGCATTTT.

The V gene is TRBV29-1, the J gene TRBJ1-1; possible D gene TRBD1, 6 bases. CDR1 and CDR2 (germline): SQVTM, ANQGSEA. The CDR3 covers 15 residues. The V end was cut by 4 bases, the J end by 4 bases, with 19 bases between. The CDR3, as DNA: TGCAGCGTTGGAGGGTTGTGGGGGGCGGGCACTGAAGCTTTCTTT. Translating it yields CSVGGLWGAGTEAFF.

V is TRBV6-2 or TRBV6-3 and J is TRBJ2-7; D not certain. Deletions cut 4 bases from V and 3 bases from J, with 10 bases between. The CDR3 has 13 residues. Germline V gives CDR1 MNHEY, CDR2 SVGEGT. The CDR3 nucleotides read TGTGCCAGCAGTTGGGCCGGTGGCTACGAGCAGTACTTC. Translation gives CASSWAGGYEQYF.

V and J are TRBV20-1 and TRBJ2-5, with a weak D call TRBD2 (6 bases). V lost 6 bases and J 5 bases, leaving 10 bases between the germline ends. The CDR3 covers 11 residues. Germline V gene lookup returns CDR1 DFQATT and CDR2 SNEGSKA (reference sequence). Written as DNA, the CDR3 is TGCAGTGCGCCTCGGGGGGAGACCCAGTACTTC. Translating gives CSAPRGETQYF.

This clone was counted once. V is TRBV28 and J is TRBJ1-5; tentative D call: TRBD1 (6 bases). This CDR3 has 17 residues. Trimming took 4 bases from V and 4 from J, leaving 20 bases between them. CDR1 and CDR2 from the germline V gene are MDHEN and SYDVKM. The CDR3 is CASSSEELGTRNQPQHF. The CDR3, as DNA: TGTGCCAGCAGTTCCGAAGAATTAGGGACAAGGAATCAGCCCCAGCATTTT.

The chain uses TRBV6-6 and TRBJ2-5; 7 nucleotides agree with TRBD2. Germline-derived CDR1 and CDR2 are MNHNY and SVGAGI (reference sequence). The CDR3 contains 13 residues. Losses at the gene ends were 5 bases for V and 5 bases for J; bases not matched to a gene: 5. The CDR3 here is CASSLGGWETQYF. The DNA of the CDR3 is TGTGCCAGCAGTCTCGGGGGGTGGGAGACCCAGTACTTC.

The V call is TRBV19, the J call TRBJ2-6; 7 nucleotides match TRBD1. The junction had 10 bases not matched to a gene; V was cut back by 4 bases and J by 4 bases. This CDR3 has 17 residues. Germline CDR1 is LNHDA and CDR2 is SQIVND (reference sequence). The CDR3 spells CASSRRTGAAGANVLTF. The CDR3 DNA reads TGTGCCAGTAGTAGGAGGACAGGTGCCGCGGGGGCCAACGTCCTGACTTTC.

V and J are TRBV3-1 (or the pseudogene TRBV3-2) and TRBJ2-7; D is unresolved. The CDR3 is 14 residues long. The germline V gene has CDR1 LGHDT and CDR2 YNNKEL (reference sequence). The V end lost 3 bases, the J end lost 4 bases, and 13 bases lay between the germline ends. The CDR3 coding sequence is TGTGCCAGCAGCCAGTTGGGCCTAACTTACGAGCAGTACTTC. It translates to CASSQLGLTYEQYF.

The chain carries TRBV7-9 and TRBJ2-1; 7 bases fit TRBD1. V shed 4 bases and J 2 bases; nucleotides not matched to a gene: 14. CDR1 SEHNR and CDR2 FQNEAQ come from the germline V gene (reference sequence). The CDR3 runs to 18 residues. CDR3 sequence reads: CASSSRAPRDRAYNEQFF. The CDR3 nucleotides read TGTGCCAGCAGCTCGAGAGCCCCCCGGGACAGAGCCTACAATGAGCAGTTCTTC.

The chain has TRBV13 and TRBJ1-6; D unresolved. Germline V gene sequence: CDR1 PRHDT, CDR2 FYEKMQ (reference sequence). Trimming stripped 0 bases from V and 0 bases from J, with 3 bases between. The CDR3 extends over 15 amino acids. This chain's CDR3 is CASSLGGSYNSPLHF. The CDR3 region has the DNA TGTGCCAGCAGCTTAGGGGGCTCCTATAATTCACCCCTCCACTTT.

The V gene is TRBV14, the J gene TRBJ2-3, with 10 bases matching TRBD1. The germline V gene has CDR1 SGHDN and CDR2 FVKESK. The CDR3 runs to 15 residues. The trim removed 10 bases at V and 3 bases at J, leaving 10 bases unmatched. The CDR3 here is CATSGQGVLTDTQYF. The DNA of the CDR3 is TGTGCCACTTCAGGACAGGGGGTTCTGACAGATACGCAGTATTTT.

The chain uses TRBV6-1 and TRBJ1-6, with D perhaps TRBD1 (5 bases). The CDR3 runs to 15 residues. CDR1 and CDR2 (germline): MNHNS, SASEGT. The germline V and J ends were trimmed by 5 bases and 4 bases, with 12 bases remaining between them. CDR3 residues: CASSHGAKYNSPLHF. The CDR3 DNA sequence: TGTGCCAGCAGTCACGGGGCAAAATATAATTCACCCCTCCACTTT.

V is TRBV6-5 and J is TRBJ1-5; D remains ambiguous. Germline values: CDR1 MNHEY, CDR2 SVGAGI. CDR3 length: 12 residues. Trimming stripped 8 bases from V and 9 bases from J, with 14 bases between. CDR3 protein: CASRPTGGPQHF. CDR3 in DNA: TGTGCCAGCCGCCCTACCGGCGGGCCCCAGCATTTT.

The CDR3 DNA follows: TGTGCCAGCAGCCCGGGACCAAATGGCTATGGCTACACCTTC. This encodes CASSPGPNGYGYTF. The chain carries TRBV5-6 and TRBJ1-2; weak D call: TRBD1 (5 bases). CDR1 is SGHDT and CDR2 is YYEEEE in the germline V gene. This CDR3 spans 14 amino acids. The V gene lost 4 bases and the J gene lost 4 bases, with 14 bases spanning the gap.